This T cell receptor (beta chain) was recorded in a study of cytomegalovirus exposure and HLA in healthy donors (dated by TCRdb to 2017 to 2019). For the wider study: An earlier analysis of under 600 of the donors reported roughly 300 Gb of sequence data and 100 million to 140 million unique TCR beta sequences from approximately 180 million T cells. Among about 410 genotyped donors of the cohort, an average of approximately 240,000 unique TCR beta nucleotide sequences was sequenced per donor, of which 15% to 20% were non-productive. Donor age, sex, ethnicity and CMV serostatus were compiled alongside the repertoire data. In a later analysis, previously published TCR beta repertoires from 670 or so donors were re-analyzed and high-resolution HLA genotyping was added so that TCR occurrence patterns could be studied. A separate validation cohort of over 95 different subjects was used in addition to the roughly 670-subject first cohort. All discovery cohort repertoires had been generated using a single sequencing platform. The aim of the study was to test whether cataloging public T cell receptors could identify signatures of past pathogen exposure. Both class I and class II loci were covered by HLA typing, at four-digit resolution. An early release that covered fewer than 800 HLA-typed donors contained around 300 gigabases of sequencing data and some 87 million unique TCR sequences. Typing coverage differed by locus: A, B, C, DRB1 and DQB1 were typed in about 620-640 donors, DQA1 in roughly 500, DPA1 in 606, and DPB1 in 472. The later analysis used no new phenotypic data to find candidate immune exposures, relying instead on TCR beta sequences and their occurrence across donors. Of the roughly 430 genotyped donors, approximately 83% fell in the genetic ancestry cluster associated with self-reported Caucasian donors. The study combined high-throughput TCR immunosequencing, statistical association of individual TCRs with disease status, and machine learning to predict cytomegalovirus infection status. Roughly five DR-DQ haplotypes were treated as single units for association and clustering because of strong linkage in the cohort. An earlier analysis of 587 of the donors used high-throughput TCR beta sequencing to judge whether each TCR beta V gene segment behaved as functional or pseudogenic. A later genetic analysis used genome-wide SNP genotypes for about 60% of the roughly 670 donors, treating that subset as a discovery cohort. The study profiled the T cell repertoires of hundreds of subjects by immunosequencing and related them to cytomegalovirus serostatus.

Library generation was performed with the immunoSEQ multiplex PCR assay. A mixture of 60 forward primers for TCR Vbeta segments and 13 reverse primers for TCR Jbeta segments was used in the multiplex PCR. The CDR3 region of rearranged TCR beta genes was amplified from genomic DNA with a multiplex PCR assay. The Illumina HiSeq System was used to sequence the amplified TCR beta libraries as 87-base-pair reads. The authors' pipeline ran thus. Across the 666 repertoires, a later analysis counted tens of millions of unique TCR beta chains, approximately 12 million of which were shared by at least two donors. To remove PCR and sequencing errors, raw reads were error-corrected and collapsed into unique sequences using a nearest-neighbor algorithm that merged closely related sequences. V, D and J gene segments were assigned by aligning CDR3 sequences to IMGT reference sequences. For a sequence to be retained, a match of at least six nucleotides to both a V gene segment and a J gene segment was required. A rearrangement counted as productive if the CDR3 had no stop codons and remained in frame with V and J, and every other rearrangement counted as non-productive. CDR3 was defined by IMGT convention, running from the second conserved V-encoded cysteine to the conserved J-encoded phenylalanine. The earlier analysis of about 500 of the donors excluded sequences that lacked an unambiguous match to a single V gene segment. An earlier analysis of 500 to 600 of the donors classified V segments as functional when productive rearrangements were above 56.7% and as segregating when the standard deviation between donors was above 5%. A statistical classification framework was built to diagnose cytomegalovirus status from the catalog of TCR beta chain sequences. V and J gene assignment, in a later analysis, came from comparing TCR nucleotide sequences with IMGT/GENE-DB human TR gene sequences. The TCRdist pipeline was used in a later analysis to assign CDR3 sequences and most-parsimonious VDJ recombination scenarios. In a later analysis, each TCR beta chain was defined by its CDR3 amino acid sequence together with its V-gene family, and reads without a unique V-gene family were excluded. A later analysis removed 500 to 650 highly shared, low-generation-probability nucleotide sequences to deal with suspected cross-contamination and a sequencing artifact. A later analysis calculated a clonal expansion index for each public chain from normalized within-repertoire ranks of inferred template counts. In a later analysis, generation probabilities were computed with a VDJ recombination model fitted to out-of-frame rearrangements, and the resulting probabilities were checked against IGoR. In a later analysis, TCR-TCR, TCR-HLA and TCR-CMV co-occurrence was scored with hypergeometric tests, and a repertoire-size bias correction was applied to TCR pairs. To estimate false discovery rates, a later analysis permuted the HLA or CMV assignments 20 times. In a later analysis, co-occurring TCRs were grouped with DBSCAN, and TCRdist sequence similarity was added when clustering was performed within HLA-allele-positive subsets. For co-occurrence clustering, repertoires with fewer than 30,000 or more than 120,000 public chains were excluded, along with several repertoires with anomalous nucleotide sharing. Not all clones reach the TCRdb copy of this immuneACCESS table, which keeps in-frame sequences only. Checked studies attribute under half of the gap to unresolved V genes and leave the rest unexplained. From that table come the V and J calls and clone size; the DNA was used to work out D and trimming. The sample's clone listing holds 40,000 to 60,000 clones. The ten largest clones take up roughly 27% of the sample.

Comment on this clone: The antigen it recognizes is unknown.

Points the paper makes about the study in general: In vitro tests confirmed that a few of the cytomegalovirus-associated TCR beta chains recognize cytomegalovirus antigens. A later analysis found that most CMV-associated TCR beta chains appeared HLA-restricted, with HLA associations seemingly driven largely by CMV exposure. CMV serostatus was the only immune exposure information available for the cohort. While some public TCRs were present in many individuals, most TCR sequences turned up only very rarely across donors. Only TCR beta chains were sequenced in this cohort, and the absence of alpha or paired-chain data limited detectable features. Some IMGT-functional V segments, including TRBV6-2 and TRBV6-3, could not be told apart with the 87-base-pair reads, so those segments were excluded. A total of 150 or so TCR beta chains were listed by the study as associated with cytomegalovirus. Because HLA typing was unavailable for some donors at each locus, only the typed subset was used in association tests. A later analysis associated 16,951 TCR beta sequences with specific HLA alleles at a false discovery rate of 0.05. According to a later genetic analysis, donors in an Asian-associated ancestry cluster had fewer N-insertions in productive TCRs than the approximately 650-donor mean. The presence/absence analyses assumed that sequencing depth was roughly uniform across donors, and that assumption may not be true. The sequencing pipeline was judged likely to have produced a cluster of highly shared sequence variants as a technical artifact. Linkage disequilibrium might explain the correlated functional status among segregating V segments, but an unknown experimental factor could not be ruled out. A further reported finding was that TCR beta sequences accurately predicted the HLA-A and HLA-B alleles for most subjects in the first cohort. The authors suggested that the approach could potentially be generalized to other disease states and immunological phenotypes. In a later genetic analysis, a missense DCLRE1C variant was associated with V-gene and J-gene trimming of TCR beta chains, and the association was replicated in an independent cohort. A later analysis found that HLA-associated TCR beta chains were more clonally expanded and had lower generation probabilities than equally common non-associated chains. When HLA alleles, especially DR and DQ, strongly co-occurred, attributing TCR associations to individual alleles was difficult. In an earlier analysis of more than 500 of the donors, most TCR beta V segments appeared in productive rearrangements about 87% or about 30% of the time, broadly matching IMGT annotations. In a later analysis, the rate of TCR association differed among HLA loci, with DRB1 alleles having the most associated TCRs and HLA-C alleles having the fewest. According to a later analysis, parvovirus B19, influenza, CMV and Epstein-Barr virus appeared linked to several top co-occurrence clusters. The earlier analysis of approximately 540 of the donors excluded some 15 rarely observed V segments, including chromosome 9 orphons, because counts were too low. The classifier was reported to diagnose cytomegalovirus status with high specificity and sensitivity in both the original cohort and the validation cohort.

In total, 600 or so healthy bone marrow donors made up the cohort. All cohort members were sampled while nominally healthy, although unrecorded immune exposures were likely present. The donor was CMV seropositive and belonged to the group of around 300 seropositive cohort members. Each donor provided a peripheral blood sample, and peripheral blood mononuclear cells were used for TCR beta sequencing. Genomic DNA extraction from the blood cell samples was performed with the Qiagen DNeasy Blood Extraction Kit. V drops 3 bases and J drops 5 bases, leaving 11 bases in between. Looking up the germline V gene yields CDR1 KGHSH and CDR2 LQKENI. From its cysteine to its phenylalanine, the CDR3 spans 13 amino acids. Just the 39-base CDR3 DNA is kept, in frame starting at base 1.

Sequenced sample: PBMCs. The TCR originated in a man aged 35 to 55 in good health and CMV-seropositive. Here the chain combines TRBV18 and TRBJ2-7; TRBD2 might be the D gene, on 5 matching bases. The DNA sequence is TGTGCCAGCTCACCTAGCGAGCGGAACGAGCAGTACTTC. It is translated as CASSPSERNEQYF.